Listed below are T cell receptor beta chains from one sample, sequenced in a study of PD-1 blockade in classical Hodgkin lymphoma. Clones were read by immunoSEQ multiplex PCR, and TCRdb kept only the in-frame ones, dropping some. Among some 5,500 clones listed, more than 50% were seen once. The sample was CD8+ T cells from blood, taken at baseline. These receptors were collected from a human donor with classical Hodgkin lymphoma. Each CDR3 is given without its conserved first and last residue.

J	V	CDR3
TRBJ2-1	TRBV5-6	ASSSTSGSSYNEQF
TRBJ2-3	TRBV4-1	ASSPNDPGRDTQY
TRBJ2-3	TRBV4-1	ASSPYRSADTQY
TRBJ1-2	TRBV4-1	ASSQLRAGVGYGYT
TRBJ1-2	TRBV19	ASSRAAQFDGYT
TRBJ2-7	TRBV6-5	ASSVGYEQY
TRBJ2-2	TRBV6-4	ASSAYLGGGELF
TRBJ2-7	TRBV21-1	ASSPPRSLLDPYEQY
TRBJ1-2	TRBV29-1	SVVFDYGYT
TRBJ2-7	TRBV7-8	ASSLAGASRYEQY
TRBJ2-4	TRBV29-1	SVWTGTGEIKNIQY
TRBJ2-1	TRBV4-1	ASSQDLAASYNEQF
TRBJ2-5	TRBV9	ASSVGVRLGVETQY
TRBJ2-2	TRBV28	ASRPGRETNTGELF
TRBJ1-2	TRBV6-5	ASHRQGYGYT
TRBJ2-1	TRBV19	ASRGGSYNEQF
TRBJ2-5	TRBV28	ASSSTHPGQVRGETQY
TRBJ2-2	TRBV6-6	ASSYPPGELF
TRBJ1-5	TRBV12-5	ATKFTGTGADWPQH
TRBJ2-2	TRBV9	ASSLSAGGPTGELF